These 2 T cell receptor beta chains share one sample of origin, sequenced in a study of beta chain features in type 1 diabetes. The whole isolated RNA underwent reverse transcription, so sequencing captured expressed TCRB transcripts. The repertoire was sequenced with immunoSEQ multiplex PCR; TCRdb's copy has only in-frame clones and lacks some. The sample has 130,000 or so clones, 15% to 20% seen once. Study-level points and caveats: TCRB CDR3 length was moderately but significantly reduced in all four CD4+ subsets of Type 1 diabetes patients.

Antigen specificity for these receptors is unknown. Sequencing was carried out using central memory CD4+ T cells from blood. The receptors originated from a man between 18 and 35 years old with type 1 diabetes.

This clone was counted at least ten times. The V and J genes are TRBV29-1 and TRBJ2-1; 9 bases line up with TRBD1. The V gene end was trimmed by 2 bases and the J gene end by 6 bases; junction bases not matched to a gene: 8. The CDR3 has 15 amino acids. Germline V gene sequence: CDR1 SQVTM, CDR2 ANQGSEA. The CDR3 coding sequence is TGCAGCGTTGAACACCGGGACAGGGATATCAATGAGCAGTTCTTC. Its protein product is CSVEHRDRDINEQFF.

This clone was seen a handful of times. The chain joins TRBV7-2 to TRBJ2-5; no firm D call. Trimming removed 0 bases at V and 2 bases at J, with 10 bases between. The CDR3 extends over 15 amino acids. Germline CDR1 SGHTA, CDR2 FQGNSA. DNA of the CDR3: TGTGCCAGCAGCTTAGCTCAGACGCGTCAAGAGACCCAGTACTTC. Its translation is CASSLAQTRQETQYF.